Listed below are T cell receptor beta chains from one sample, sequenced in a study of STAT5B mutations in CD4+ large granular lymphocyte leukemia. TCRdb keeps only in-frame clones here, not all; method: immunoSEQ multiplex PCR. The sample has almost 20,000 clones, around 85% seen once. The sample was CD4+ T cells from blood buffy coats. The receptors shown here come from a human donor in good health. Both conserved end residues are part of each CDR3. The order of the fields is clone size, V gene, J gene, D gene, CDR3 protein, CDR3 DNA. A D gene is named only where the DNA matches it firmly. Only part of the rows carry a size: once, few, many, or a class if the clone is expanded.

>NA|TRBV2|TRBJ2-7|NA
CASSAQGGEQYF
TGTGCCAGCAGCGCTCAGGGGGGCGAGCAGTACTTC
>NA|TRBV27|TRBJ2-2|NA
CASSYGVYTGELFF
TGTGCCAGCAGTTACGGCGTTTACACCGGGGAGCTGTTTTTT
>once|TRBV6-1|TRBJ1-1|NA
CASKNRKAEAFF
TGTGCCAGCAAGAACCGGAAGGCTGAAGCTTTCTTT
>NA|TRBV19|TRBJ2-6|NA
CASRPNRAGANVLTF
TGTGCCAGTAGGCCTAACAGGGCTGGGGCCAACGTCCTGACTTTC
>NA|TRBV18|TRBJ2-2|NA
CASSPRRATGELFF
TGTGCCAGCTCACCACGCAGGGCCACCGGGGAGCTGTTTTTT
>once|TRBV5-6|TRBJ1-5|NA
CASSGQNSNQPQHF
TGTGCCAGCAGCGGTCAAAATAGCAATCAGCCCCAGCATTTT
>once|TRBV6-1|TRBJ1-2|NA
CASNTGLGYGYTF
TGTGCCAGCAATACAGGTTTGGGCTATGGCTACACCTTC
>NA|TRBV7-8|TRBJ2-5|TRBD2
CASSRSGISGETQYF
TGTGCCAGCAGCAGGAGCGGGATCTCGGGAGAGACCCAGTACTTC
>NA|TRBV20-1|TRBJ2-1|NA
CSSIGNEQFF
TGCAGTTCGATAGGGAATGAGCAGTTCTTC
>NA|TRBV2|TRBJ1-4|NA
CASNRGGGRGEKLFF
TGTGCCAGCAACCGAGGGGGGGGGCGAGGTGAAAAACTGTTTTTT
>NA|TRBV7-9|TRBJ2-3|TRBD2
CASSLGSGSSTDTQYF
TGTGCCAGCAGCTTAGGTAGCGGGAGCAGCACAGATACGCAGTATTTT
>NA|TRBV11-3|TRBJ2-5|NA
CASSFGETQYF
TGTGCCAGCAGCTTCGGTGAGACCCAGTACTTC
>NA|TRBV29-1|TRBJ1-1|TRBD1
CSVSGTVNTEAFF
TGCAGCGTGTCCGGGACAGTGAACACTGAAGCTTTCTTT
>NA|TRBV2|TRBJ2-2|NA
CATGWLQNTGELFF
TGTGCCACCGGGTGGCTACAGAACACCGGGGAGCTGTTTTTT
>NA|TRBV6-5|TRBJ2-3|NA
CASSPGDFTQYF
TGTGCCAGCAGCCCGGGGGACTTCACGCAGTATTTT
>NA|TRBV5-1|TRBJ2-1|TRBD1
CASSQATGQGNEQFF
TGCGCCAGCAGCCAGGCGACTGGACAGGGAAATGAGCAGTTCTTC
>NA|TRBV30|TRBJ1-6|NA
CAWTGRSSYNSPLHF
TGTGCCTGGACAGGCCGGAGCTCCTATAATTCACCCCTCCACTTT
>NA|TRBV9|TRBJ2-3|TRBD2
CASSTLAGGTSTDTQYF
TGTGCCAGCAGCACACTAGCGGGAGGGACTAGCACAGATACGCAGTATTTT
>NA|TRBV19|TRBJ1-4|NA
CASTGQGNEKLFF
TGTGCCAGTACGGGCCAGGGCAATGAAAAACTGTTTTTT
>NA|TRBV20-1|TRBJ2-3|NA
CSAIPTDTQYF
TGCAGTGCCATACCCACAGATACGCAGTATTTT
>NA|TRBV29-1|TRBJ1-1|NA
CSVSNTEAFF
TGCAGCGTCTCTAACACTGAAGCTTTCTTT
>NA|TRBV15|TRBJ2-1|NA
CATSLSGSNEQFF
TGTGCCACCAGCCTGTCAGGGTCCAATGAGCAGTTCTTC
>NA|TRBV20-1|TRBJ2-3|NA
CSGRAEDTQYF
TGCAGTGGTCGGGCGGAAGATACGCAGTATTTT
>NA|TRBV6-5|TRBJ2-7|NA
CASSYERTAYEQYF
TGTGCCAGCAGTTACGAGAGGACAGCTTACGAGCAGTACTTC
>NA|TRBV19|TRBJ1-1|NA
CASTNHDTEAFF
TGTGCCAGTACAAACCATGACACTGAAGCTTTCTTT
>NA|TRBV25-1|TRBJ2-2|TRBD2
CASSETAGVYANTGELFF
TGTGCCAGCAGTGAAACAGCGGGAGTATACGCGAACACCGGGGAGCTGTTTTTT
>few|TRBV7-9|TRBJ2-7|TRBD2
CASSASGTTLEQYF
TGTGCCAGCAGCGCCTCCGGGACTACGCTAGAGCAGTACTTC
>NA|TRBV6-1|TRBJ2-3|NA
CASSDRWLDTQYF
TGTGCCAGCAGTGACAGGTGGTTGGATACGCAGTATTTT
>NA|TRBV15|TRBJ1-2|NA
CATSREAQGDYGYTF
TGTGCCACCAGCAGAGAGGCGCAGGGAGACTATGGCTACACCTTC
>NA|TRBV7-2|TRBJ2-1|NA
CASSFMGLRNEQFF
TGTGCCAGCAGCTTCATGGGCCTAAGGAATGAGCAGTTCTTC
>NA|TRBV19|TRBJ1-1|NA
CASKGQGTATEAFF
TGTGCCAGTAAGGGCCAAGGGACGGCTACTGAAGCTTTCTTT
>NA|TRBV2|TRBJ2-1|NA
CASTRGNNEQFF
TGTGCCAGCACGAGGGGGAACAATGAGCAGTTCTTC
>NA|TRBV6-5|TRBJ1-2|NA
CASSYLGGGGYTF
TGTGCCAGCAGTTATCTGGGGGGGGGTGGCTACACCTTC
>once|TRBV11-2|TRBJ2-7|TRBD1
CASSGGQGGSYEQYF
TGTGCCAGCAGCGGGGGACAGGGGGGGTCCTACGAGCAGTACTTC
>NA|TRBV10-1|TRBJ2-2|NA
CASRDRAGELFF
TGCGCCAGCAGGGATCGGGCCGGGGAGCTGTTTTTT
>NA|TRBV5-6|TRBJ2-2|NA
CASSLGGTGELFF
TGTGCCAGCAGCTTGGGGGGGACCGGGGAGCTGTTTTTT
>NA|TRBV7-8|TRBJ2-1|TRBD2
CASSLSRDYWNEQFF
TGTGCCAGCAGCCTCTCCAGGGACTATTGGAATGAGCAGTTCTTC
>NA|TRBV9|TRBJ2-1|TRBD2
CASSAIGASGNEQFF
TGTGCCAGCAGCGCCATTGGAGCTAGCGGCAATGAGCAGTTCTTC
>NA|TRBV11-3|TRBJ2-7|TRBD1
CASSLGQGPYEQYF
TGTGCCAGCAGCTTGGGACAGGGCCCCTACGAGCAGTACTTC
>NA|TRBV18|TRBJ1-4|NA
CASSPTNEKLFF
TGTGCCAGCTCACCAACTAATGAAAAACTGTTTTTT
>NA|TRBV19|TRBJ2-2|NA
CASSISGVTHGELFF
TGTGCCAGTAGTATATCTGGCGTAACCCACGGGGAGCTGTTTTTT
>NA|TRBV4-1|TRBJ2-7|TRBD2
CASSQTGGFYEQYF
TGCGCCAGCAGCCAAACGGGAGGCTTCTACGAGCAGTACTTC
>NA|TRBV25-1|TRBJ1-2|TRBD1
CASSEGDSWGYTF
TGTGCCAGCAGTGAAGGGGACAGTTGGGGCTACACCTTC
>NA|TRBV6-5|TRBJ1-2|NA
CASSRGQGSGYTF
TGTGCCAGCAGCCGCGGACAAGGATCAGGCTACACCTTC
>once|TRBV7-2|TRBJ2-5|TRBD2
CASSPPGLAGGETQYF
TGTGCCAGCAGCCCCCCTGGACTAGCGGGAGGGGAGACCCAGTACTTC
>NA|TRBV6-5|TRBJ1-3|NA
CASSYSGKSGNTIYF
TGTGCCAGCAGTTACTCCGGTAAATCTGGAAACACCATATATTTT
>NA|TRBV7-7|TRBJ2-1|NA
CASSLGPTGNEQFF
TGTGCCAGCAGCTTAGGTCCAACGGGCAATGAGCAGTTCTTC
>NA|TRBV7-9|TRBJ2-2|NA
CASSLDFDTGELFF
TGTGCCAGCAGCTTAGATTTTGACACCGGGGAGCTGTTTTTT
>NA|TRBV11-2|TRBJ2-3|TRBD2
CASSLNSGRGDTQYF
TGTGCCAGCAGCTTAAATAGCGGGAGGGGAGATACGCAGTATTTT
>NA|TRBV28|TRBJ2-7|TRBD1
CASSSGQSSYEQYF
TGTGCCAGCAGTTCGGGACAGAGCTCCTACGAGCAGTACTTC
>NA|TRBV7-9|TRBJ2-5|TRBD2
CASGGGVQETQYF
TGTGCCAGCGGGGGAGGGGTACAAGAGACCCAGTACTTC
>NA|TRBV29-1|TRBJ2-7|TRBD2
CSVGLLAGGEYEQYF
TGCAGCGTTGGACTACTAGCGGGAGGAGAGTACGAGCAGTACTTC
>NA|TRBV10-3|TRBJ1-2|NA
CAISDEGRRDYGYTF
TGTGCCATCAGTGACGAGGGTCGCCGAGACTATGGCTACACCTTC
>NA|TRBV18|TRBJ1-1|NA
CASSSENTEAFF
TGTGCCAGCTCTTCAGAGAACACTGAAGCTTTCTTT
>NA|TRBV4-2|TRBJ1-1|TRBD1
CASSALPGQGMNTEAFF
TGTGCCAGCAGCGCCCTTCCGGGACAGGGGATGAACACTGAAGCTTTCTTT
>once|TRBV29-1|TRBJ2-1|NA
CSALYNEQFF
TGCAGCGCTCTCTACAATGAGCAGTTCTTC